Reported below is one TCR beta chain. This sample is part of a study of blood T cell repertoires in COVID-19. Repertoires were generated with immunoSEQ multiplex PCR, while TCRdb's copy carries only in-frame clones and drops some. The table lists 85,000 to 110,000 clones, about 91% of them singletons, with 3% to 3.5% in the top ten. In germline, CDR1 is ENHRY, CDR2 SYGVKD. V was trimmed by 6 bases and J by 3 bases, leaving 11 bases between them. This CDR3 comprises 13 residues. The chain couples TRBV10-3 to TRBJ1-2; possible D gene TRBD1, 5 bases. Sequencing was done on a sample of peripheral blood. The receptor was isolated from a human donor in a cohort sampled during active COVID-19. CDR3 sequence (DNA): TGTGCCATCAGCGGCGGGACGGACTATGGCTACACCTTC. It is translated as CAISGGTDYGYTF.